Below, 26 T cell receptor beta chains from the same sample are listed, as sequenced in a study of cytomegalovirus exposure and HLA in healthy donors (dated by TCRdb to about 2017). The library was made by the immunoSEQ multiplex PCR assay. TCRdb's version of the immuneACCESS table is confined to in-frame rearrangements and falls short of the full clone set. An unresolved V gene accounts for under half of the shortfall where checked; the remainder is of unknown origin. The sample table shows roughly 110,000 clones, and 88% are seen once. Of the sample, about 2% is held by the ten largest clones. The sample was PBMCs. All receptors come from a woman between 18 and 29 years old in good health and CMV-seropositive.

The chain uses TRBV19 and TRBJ1-1; the D is unclear. The V end lost 2 bases, the J end lost 9 bases, and 10 bases lay between the germline ends. This CDR3 is 12 amino acids long. Germline V gene sequence: CDR1 LNHDA, CDR2 SQIVND (reference sequence). The CDR3 loop reads CASSIRGSKAFF. CDR3 coding DNA: TGTGCCAGTAGTATACGAGGCAGCAAAGCTTTCTTT.

The chain employs TRBV28 and TRBJ1-1; a weak D match, TRBD1 (6 bases). V was trimmed by 7 bases and J by 3 bases, leaving 15 bases between them. CDR1 is MDHEN, CDR2 SYDVKM, per germline. The CDR3 consists of 14 residues. The CDR3 bases are TGTGCCAGCACCACGAGACCAGGGGACACTGAAGCTTTCTTT. This encodes CASTTRPGDTEAFF.

The chain links TRBV4-1 to TRBJ2-3; 8 nucleotides align to TRBD2. Losses at the gene ends were 0 bases for V and 6 bases for J; bases not matched to a gene: 8. CDR1 is MGHRA, CDR2 YSYEKL, per germline. The CDR3 spans 16 residues. The CDR3 protein is CASSQEGRGGIDTQYF. The DNA for the CDR3 is TGCGCCAGCAGCCAAGAAGGACGGGGGGGTATTGATACGCAGTATTTT.

The V gene is TRBV10-2, the J gene TRBJ1-5; TRBD1 might be the D (5 bases). Germline values: CDR1 WSHSY, CDR2 SAAADI. The V end was cut by 0 bases, the J end by 5 bases, with 17 bases between. This CDR3 has 17 amino acids. CDR3 in DNA: TGCGCCAGCAGTGAGTCGATTTTGCGGACATCCTATCAGCCCCAGCATTTT. Amino acids: CASSESILRTSYQPQHF.

This clone was seen once. This sequence joins TRBV19 and TRBJ1-1; TRBD1 aligns across 8 bases. This CDR3 region has 14 residues. J gave up 7 bases and V 1 base, and 5 bases lay outside the gene matches. Germline V lookup: CDR1 LNHDA, CDR2 SQIVND (reference sequence). CDR3 loop: CASSIGTGFGEAFF. The CDR3 DNA is TGTGCCAGTAGTATAGGGACAGGGTTCGGTGAAGCTTTCTTT.

The V call is TRBV2, the J call TRBJ1-1, with 7 bases fitting TRBD1. There are 14 residues in the CDR3. The V gene's germline CDR1 is SNHLY and CDR2 FYNNEI. V trimming: 6 bases; J trimming: 1 base; junction bases outside the gene matches: 5. CDR3 amino acids: CASRGDSANTEAFF. The CDR3 DNA reads TGTGCCAGCAGGGGGGACAGCGCGAACACTGAAGCTTTCTTT.

This chain uses TRBV25-1 with TRBJ2-3; D is perhaps TRBD2 (6 bases). Between the trimmed V and J ends, which lost 5 bases and 0 bases, there was a span of 12 bases. The CDR3 is made up of 15 amino acids. Germline CDR1 MGHDK, CDR2 SYGVNS. CDR3 sequence (DNA): TGTGCCAGCAGTCCTGGAGGGTCCAGCACAGATACGCAGTATTTT. Protein: CASSPGGSSTDTQYF.

The J gene is TRBJ1-1, the V gene TRBV6-1, with unresolved D. V was trimmed by 8 bases and J by 3 bases, leaving 10 bases between them. Germline CDR1 and CDR2: MNHNS and SASEGT. The CDR3 sequence is 12 residues long. The CDR3 DNA is TGTGCCAGCCTGGGAGTGGACACTGAAGCTTTCTTT. Residues: CASLGVDTEAFF.

This rearrangement joins TRBV9 to TRBJ1-6, with TRBD1 matching 8 bases. The V gene's germline CDR1 is SGDLS and CDR2 YYNGEE. This CDR3 comprises 17 residues. V shed 4 bases, J shed 0 bases, and the junction held 6 bases outside the gene matches. The CDR3 DNA follows: TGTGCCAGCAGCCCCCGGACAGGGAGCTCCTATAATTCACCCCTCCACTTT. Amino acid sequence: CASSPRTGSSYNSPLHF.

This clone has more than one count but fewer than ten. The rearrangement links TRBV9 to TRBJ1-6; TRBD1 is a possible D gene (5 bases). V was clipped by 1 base and J by 10 bases, with 18 bases between them. This CDR3 is built from 16 residues. CDR1 SGDLS and CDR2 YYNGEE come from the germline V gene. In nucleotides, the CDR3 is TGTGCCAGCAGCGTAAACCCGACAGTGACCAGATCACCCCTCCACTTT. Amino acids: CASSVNPTVTRSPLHF.

This chain connects TRBV27 to TRBJ2-1, with 13 nucleotides matching TRBD2. V shed 7 bases, J shed 9 bases, and the junction held 9 bases outside the gene matches. The germline gives CDR1 MNHEY, CDR2 SMNVEV (reference sequence). CDR3 length: 15 amino acids. CDR3: CASTTSGGAVGEQFF. The CDR3 nucleotides read TGTGCCAGCACCACTAGCGGGGGGGCCGTGGGTGAGCAGTTCTTC.

The chain joins TRBV7-9 to TRBJ2-7; D remains unclear. The V end was cut by 2 bases, the J end by 2 bases, with 4 bases between. Germline CDR1 SEHNR, CDR2 FQNEAQ (reference sequence). CDR3 length: 12 amino acids. CDR3: CASSLLTYEQYF. The CDR3 bases are TGTGCCAGCAGCTTATTAACCTACGAGCAGTACTTC. Full variable domain (rest looked up from reference TRBV7-9 and TRBJ2-7): DTGVSQNPRHKITKRGQNVTFRCDPISEHNRLYWYRQTLGQGPEFLTYFQNEAQLEKSRLLSDRFSAERPKGSFSTLEIQRTEQGDSAMYLCASSLLTYEQYFGPGTRLTVT.

The chain combines TRBV9 with TRBJ1-4; a possible D gene is TRBD1 (5 bases). Trimming pared 2 bases from V and 7 bases from J, leaving 15 bases between. The germline CDR1 and CDR2 sequences are SGDLS and YYNGEE. The CDR3 covers 15 residues. The CDR3 is CASSVTLLGGEKLFF. The CDR3 nucleotides read TGTGCCAGCAGCGTGACACTCCTCGGGGGTGAAAAACTGTTTTTT.

This CDR3 is CASSVAPGLAARGQETQYF. In DNA, the CDR3 is TGTGCCAGCAGCGTCGCCCCGGGACTAGCGGCACGGGGGCAAGAGACCCAGTACTTC. The rearrangement links TRBV5-4 to TRBJ2-5, with 11 bases identical to TRBD2. V gave up 4 bases and J gave up 2 bases; unmatched junction bases: 16. CDR3 size: 19 residues. CDR1 is SGHNT and CDR2 is YYREEE in the germline V gene (reference sequence).

The chain carries TRBV28 and TRBJ1-3; D not certain. The CDR3 totals 14 residues. The germline V gene encodes CDR1 MDHEN and CDR2 SYDVKM. V lost 5 bases, J lost 4 bases, and 12 bases lay in between. CDR3: CASSPPLVGNTIYF. For the CDR3, the DNA is TGTGCCAGCAGTCCACCGCTAGTCGGAAACACCATATATTTT.

V usage is TRBV6-5 and J usage is TRBJ1-3, with a weak D call TRBD1 (6 bases). This CDR3 contains 14 residues. Trimming took 10 bases from V and 1 from J, leaving 14 bases between them. CDR1 and CDR2 from the germline V gene are MNHEY and SVGAGI. The chain's CDR3 is CATRRQVSGNTIYF. Written as DNA, the CDR3 is TGTGCCACCCGAAGACAGGTATCTGGAAACACCATATATTTT.

V and J are TRBV2 and TRBJ1-6; perhaps TRBD1 as D (6 bases). Germline V gives CDR1 SNHLY, CDR2 FYNNEI. V was trimmed by 6 bases and J by 0 bases, leaving 18 bases between them. The CDR3 contains 18 residues. CDR3 DNA sequence: TGTGCCAGCAGACCACAGGGAACCCCTCGCTCCTATAATTCACCCCTCCACTTT. It translates to CASRPQGTPRSYNSPLHF.

The chain couples TRBV6-1 to TRBJ1-5; maybe TRBD1 (5 bases). Trimming took 5 bases from V and 1 from J, leaving 9 bases between them. Looked up from germline, CDR1 is MNHNS and CDR2 is SASEGT. The CDR3 totals 14 residues. CDR3 DNA: TGTGCCAGCAGTTCAGGGTACAGCAATCAGCCCCAGCATTTT. It yields the protein CASSSGYSNQPQHF.

This clone was detected only once. The chain uses TRBV10-3 and TRBJ2-3, with 9 bases identical to TRBD2. V was pared by 4 bases and J by 0 bases, with 2 bases of the junction left unmatched. This CDR3 comprises 15 residues. Germline assignment: CDR1 ENHRY and CDR2 SYGVKD. CDR3 region: CAISVLAGSTDTQYF. Here the CDR3 DNA reads TGTGCCATCAGTGTACTAGCGGGCAGCACAGATACGCAGTATTTT.

The chain combines TRBV2 with TRBJ2-2; possibly TRBD2 for D (5 bases). V lost 5 bases, J lost 6 bases, and 13 bases lay in between. The CDR3 spans 14 residues. The germline V gene encodes CDR1 SNHLY and CDR2 FYNNEI. The CDR3 DNA reads as TGTGCCAGCAGTAAGGAGAGGGAACCCGGGGAGCTGTTTTTT. It specifies CASSKEREPGELFF.

The V and J genes are TRBV7-2 and TRBJ2-5, with no clear D. The CDR3 has 12 residues. CDR1 and CDR2 from the germline V gene are SGHTA and FQGNSA. The V gene lost 0 bases and the J gene lost 5 bases, with 4 bases spanning the gap. This CDR3 is CASSLAQETQYF. Written as DNA, the CDR3 is TGTGCCAGCAGCTTAGCGCAGGAGACCCAGTACTTC.

This rearrangement joins TRBV2 to TRBJ2-7, with 8 bases matching TRBD1. This CDR3 spans 15 amino acids. V shed 4 bases and J 6 bases; nucleotides not matched to a gene: 11. Germline loops: CDR1 SNHLY, CDR2 FYNNEI. The CDR3 DNA follows: TGTGCCAGCAGTGGCTCCGGGACAGGAAGGATCGAGCAGTACTTC. This gives the protein CASSGSGTGRIEQYF.

J is TRBJ2-5 and V is TRBV5-4; possible D gene TRBD2, 6 bases. CDR1 and CDR2 (germline): SGHNT, YYREEE (reference sequence). Trimming removed 1 base at V and 2 bases at J, with 12 bases between. CDR3 length: 15 residues. The CDR3, as DNA: TGTGCCAGCAGCTTGCGTGGAGGGTTGCAAGAGACCCAGTACTTC. It codes for CASSLRGGLQETQYF.

A word on this clone: This may arise from a read error, as a much more abundant clone is one base away. The J gene is TRBJ1-1, the V gene TRBV4-2; the match to TRBD1 covers 8 bases. The length of the CDR3 is 14 residues. Per germline, CDR1 LGHNA and CDR2 YNFKEQ. The junction had 1 base not matched to a gene; V was cut back by 4 bases and J by 0 bases. The CDR3 DNA reads TGTGCCAGCAGCCCGGGACAGGTGAACACTGAAGCTTTCTTT. Its protein is CASSPGQVNTEAFF.

CDR3 in DNA: TGTGCCAGTAGTATATCACGGACAGGGGGCTACTATGGCTACACCTTC. Amino acids: CASSISRTGGYYGYTF. This sequence joins TRBV19 and TRBJ1-2; TRBD1 matches 11 bases. This CDR3 comprises 16 residues. Germline V gene lookup returns CDR1 LNHDA and CDR2 SQIVND (reference sequence). Trimming took 2 bases from V and 3 from J; bases not matched to a gene: 5. The variable domain in full, with the rest retrieved from reference TRBV19 and TRBJ1-2, is DGGITQSPKYLFRKEGQNVTLSCEQNLNHDAMYWYRQDPGQGLRLIYYSQIVNDFQKGDIAEGYSVSREKKESFPLTVTSAQKNPTAFYLCASSISRTGGYYGYTFGSGTRLTVV.

V usage is TRBV28 and J usage is TRBJ2-1; maybe TRBD2 (5 bases). Germline CDR1 and CDR2: MDHEN and SYDVKM. Trimming stripped 5 bases from V and 4 bases from J, with 15 bases between. This CDR3 contains 15 residues. CDR3 DNA: TGTGCCAGCAGTCTACTTGAGGGTTCTTACAATGAGCAGTTCTTC. Translating it yields CASSLLEGSYNEQFF. The whole variable domain, filled in from reference TRBV28 and TRBJ2-1, reads DVKVTQSSRYLVKRTGEKVFLECVQDMDHENMFWYRQDPGLGLRLIYFSYDVKMKEKGDIPEGYSVSREKKERFSLILESASTNQTSMYLCASSLLEGSYNEQFFGPGTRLTVL.